Following are 22 T cell receptor beta chains from one sample sequenced in a study of low-dose radiotherapy and immunotherapy resistance in tumors. Covering alpha and beta chains, TRAV- and TRBV-specific primers were used for the first-strand cDNA. Amplification, which lasted 20 PCR cycles, used a constant-region primer and V-primer adapter to amplify TCRs. TCRdb ran MiXCR on the reads and lists one entry per CDR3 protein. The sample carries 8,500 to 10,000 distinct CDR3 sequences, roughly 42% recorded once. The receptors here all came from a human donor with advanced metastatic prostate, ovarian, gallbladder or colorectal cancer (not recorded which). This table probably holds off-target reads from a library built for another chain.

DNA of the CDR3: TGCGCCAGCAGCCAAGGCTCAGCGGCGCAGTTCTTC. This translates into CASSQGSAAQFF. The V and J genes are TRBV4-1 and TRBJ2-1, with D tentatively TRBD2 (5 bases). V was pared by 1 base and J by 12 bases, with 10 bases between. Germline values: CDR1 MGHRA, CDR2 YSYEKL. This CDR3 is 12 amino acids long.

In this sample, this clonotype turned up a few times. The chain is built from TRBV7-9 and TRBJ1-3; D ambiguous. This CDR3 has 16 residues. Germline CDR1 and CDR2: SEHNR and FQNEAQ (reference sequence). The ends were cut back, 6 bases at V and 0 bases at J, with 15 bases in the middle. CDR3 sequence (DNA): TGTGCCAGCAGTCGAGAAGGACTCACCTCTGGAAACACCATATATTTT. This sequence encodes CASSREGLTSGNTIYF.

The chain is built from TRBV6-5 and TRBJ1-1; D not certain. This CDR3 is 12 amino acids long. Germline CDR1 and CDR2: MNHEY and SVGAGI. Trimming stripped 2 bases from V and 5 bases from J, with 6 bases between. The CDR3 DNA follows: TGTGCCAGCAGTTACCCGTTTACTGAAGCTTTCTTT. It is translated as CASSYPFTEAFF.

This clonotype was picked up a small number of times. This chain joins TRBV5-1 and TRBJ2-3, with TRBD1 matching 8 bases. The germline V gene has CDR1 SGHRS and CDR2 YFSETQ. V shed 0 bases and J 5 bases; nucleotides not matched to a gene: 11. CDR3 length equals 17 residues. DNA for the CDR3: TGCGCCAGCAGCTTGGCCTTTCAGGGGGCTTCCGGAGATACGCAGTATTTT. Translating gives CASSLAFQGASGDTQYF.

In its sample, this clonotype ranks as medium-sized. The genes are TRBV7-2 and TRBJ1-5; TRBD1 is a possible D gene (6 bases). The V end was cut by 3 bases, the J end by 4 bases, with 10 bases between. The germline V gene has CDR1 SGHTA and CDR2 FQGNSA. The CDR3 is 14 amino acids. The CDR3 loop reads CASSFGGQNQPQHF. CDR3 nucleotide sequence: TGTGCCAGCAGCTTTGGGGGCCAAAATCAGCCCCAGCATTTT.

The rearrangement links TRBV28 to TRBJ2-3; 9 nucleotides align to TRBD2. CDR3 length equals 16 residues. Germline-derived CDR1 and CDR2 are MDHEN and SYDVKM. Unmatched junction bases numbered 7, after V lost 6 bases and J lost 0 bases. CDR3 sequence reads: CASSPRTSASTDTQYF. CDR3 in DNA: TGTGCCAGCAGCCCCCGGACTAGCGCAAGCACAGATACGCAGTATTTT.

CDR3 residues: CASSKRGEGDDEKLFF. In nucleotides, the CDR3 is TGTGCCAGCAGCAAGAGAGGGGAGGGTGACGATGAAAAACTGTTTTTT. The genes are TRBV5-4 and TRBJ1-4, with a possible D match to TRBD1 (5 bases). The CDR3 runs 16 residues. Looked up from germline, CDR1 is SGHNT and CDR2 is YYREEE (reference sequence). Trimming shortened V by 4 bases and J by 6 bases, and 19 bases separated the two germline ends.

The V call is TRBV5-1, the J call TRBJ2-1, with 7 positions matching TRBD1. This CDR3 comprises 14 residues. J was trimmed by 7 bases and V by 3 bases; bases with no gene match: 7. The germline CDR1 and CDR2 sequences are SGHRS and YFSETQ. The CDR3 DNA reads as TGCGCCAGCAGCTCATGGACAGGCCCGAATGAGCAGTTCTTC. This encodes CASSSWTGPNEQFF.

The table lists this clonotype with a few counts. The V and J genes are TRBV5-4 and TRBJ2-5, with D possibly being TRBD1 (5 bases). Germline V gene data show CDR1 as SGHNT and CDR2 as YYREEE (reference sequence). This CDR3 is built from 16 residues. The ends were cut back, 4 bases at V and 2 bases at J, with 18 bases in the middle. The CDR3 spells CASSATSGFGQETQYF. The CDR3 region has the DNA TGTGCCAGCAGCGCAACCTCAGGGTTTGGTCAAGAGACCCAGTACTTC.

The chain has TRBV7-9 and TRBJ2-7; 10 nucleotides align to TRBD1. The germline gives CDR1 SEHNR, CDR2 FQNEAQ (reference sequence). The CDR3 is made up of 15 amino acids. Trimming cost V 3 bases and J 3 bases; bases outside gene matches: 5. Here the CDR3 reads CASSFVGQGGYEQYF. In DNA, the CDR3 is TGTGCCAGCAGCTTCGTTGGACAGGGGGGCTACGAGCAGTACTTC.

This clonotype occurred a few times. The genes are TRBV20-1 and TRBJ2-1, with TRBD2 identical over 7 bases. The CDR3 totals 19 residues. Germline-derived CDR1 and CDR2 are DFQATT and SNEGSKA (reference sequence). Unmatched junction bases numbered 20, after V lost 6 bases and J lost 0 bases. This CDR3 is CSATRRKEAGVSSYNEQFF. The CDR3 nucleotides are TGCAGTGCCACACGCCGAAAGGAGGCGGGAGTAAGCTCCTACAATGAGCAGTTCTTC.

This clonotype occurred a few times. The chain uses TRBV24-1 and TRBJ1-4; D is unresolved. CDR1 is KGHDR, CDR2 SFDVKD, per germline. With 4 bases removed from V and 0 bases from J, the gap between germline ends came to 11 bases. This CDR3 is 16 amino acids long. CDR3 region: CATSEETYATNEKLFF. In DNA, the CDR3 is TGTGCCACCAGTGAAGAGACATATGCAACTAATGAAAAACTGTTTTTT.

This clonotype was counted only a few times. This chain links TRBV2 with TRBJ2-3, with D perhaps matching TRBD2 (5 bases). The V and J ends lost 2 bases and 6 bases respectively, with 15 bases between them. The CDR3 extends over 15 amino acids. Germline-derived CDR1 and CDR2 are SNHLY and FYNNEI. The CDR3 coding sequence is TGTGCCAGCAGTGAAACGAGCGGCCCGGGGGATACGCAGTATTTT. It is translated as CASSETSGPGDTQYF.

This clonotype is medium-sized. The chain joins TRBV5-6 to TRBJ1-4; D possibly corresponds to TRBD1 (5 bases). The CDR3 loop spans 14 amino acids. Per the germline V gene, CDR1 is SGHDT and CDR2 is YYEEEE. The ends were cut back, 4 bases at V and 0 bases at J, with 7 bases in the middle. CDR3 sequence (DNA): TGTGCCAGCAGCACAGGCACAACTAATGAAAAACTGTTTTTT. Its translation is CASSTGTTNEKLFF.

The V gene is TRBV6-2 or TRBV6-3, the J gene TRBJ2-7; no firm D call. The germline V and J ends were trimmed by 1 base and 4 bases, with 8 bases remaining between them. The germline V gene has CDR1 MNHEY and CDR2 SVGEGT. This CDR3 spans 13 amino acids. This chain's CDR3 is CASSYWANYEQYF. The CDR3 coding sequence is TGTGCCAGCAGTTACTGGGCAAATTACGAGCAGTACTTC.

A few counts support this clonotype. The V and J genes are TRBV21-1 and TRBJ1-4. TRBV21-1 is classified as a pseudogene. This CDR3 comprises 16 residues. DNA for the CDR3: TGTGCCAGCAGCAGGGCGTTGGGGAGGAAGAATGAAAAACTGTTTTTT. It encodes CASSRALGRKNEKLFF.

This clonotype has only a few counts. The CDR3 nucleotides are TGCGCCAGCTCCGGGACTAGCGGGAACTACAATGAGCAGTTCTTC. Translated, it gives CASSGTSGNYNEQFF. The genes are TRBV5-1 and TRBJ2-1; TRBD2 aligns across 13 bases. The V segment lost 7 bases and the J segment 3 bases; nucleotides outside the gene matches: 4. The germline V gene has CDR1 SGHRS and CDR2 YFSETQ. CDR3 size: 15 residues.

V and J are TRBV19 and TRBJ2-5; D remains ambiguous. Germline assignment: CDR1 LNHDA and CDR2 SQIVND (reference sequence). Trimming shortened V by 7 bases and J by 0 bases, and 15 bases separated the two germline ends. The CDR3 has 15 amino acids. The DNA for the CDR3 is TGTGCCAGTACCCAATCCATACGGGACCAAGAGACCCAGTACTTC. Translated: CASTQSIRDQETQYF.

This clonotype was counted only a few times. The gene calls are TRBV20-1 and TRBJ2-1, with 12 bases matching TRBD2. V lost 5 bases and J lost 6; bases outside the gene matches: 5. The CDR3 covers 14 residues. CDR1 and CDR2 from the germline V gene are DFQATT and SNEGSKA (reference sequence). CDR3 sequence reads: CSAQLAGGLNEQFF. The CDR3 bases are TGCAGTGCTCAACTAGCGGGAGGTCTCAATGAGCAGTTCTTC.

By share, this clonotype ranks as medium-sized (0.01 to 0.1%). The CDR3 is CASSYDRSYEQYF. As DNA, the CDR3 is TGTGCCAGCAGTTACGACAGGTCCTACGAGCAGTACTTC. This chain connects TRBV6-6 to TRBJ2-7, with D possibly TRBD1 on 6 matching bases. The CDR3 covers 13 residues. Trimming left V 2 bases short and J 1 base short, with 6 bases between. Germline values: CDR1 MNHNY, CDR2 SVGAGI (reference sequence).

The chain recombines TRBV3-1 with TRBJ2-3; 7 bases are shared with TRBD2. Germline V gives CDR1 LGHDT, CDR2 YNNKEL (reference sequence). V lost 7 bases, J lost 5 bases, and 12 bases stayed unmatched. The CDR3 length is 15 residues. CDR3 DNA sequence: TGTGCCAGCACCCTACGGGGGACTACGGAAGATACGCAGTATTTT. It yields the protein CASTLRGTTEDTQYF.

This clonotype was seen more than once but under ten times. The chain employs TRBV12-3 or TRBV12-4 and TRBJ1-2; no clear D gene. V gave up 5 bases and J gave up 7 bases, with 11 bases separating them. There are 12 residues in the CDR3. This chain's CDR3 is CASSLGLVGYTF. In DNA form, the CDR3 reads TGTGCCAGCAGTCTCGGACTCGTTGGCTACACCTTC.